This TCR beta chain was obtained from a study of human T cells and chemical hapten exposure. Germline lookup yields CDR1 SGHKS and CDR2 YYEKEE (reference sequence). V lost 3 bases to trimming and J lost 7 bases, with 7 bases between them. This CDR3 contains 12 residues. In TCRdb, the RACE reads were re-called with MiXCR into one record per CDR3 protein. The data hold 80,000 to 100,000 distinct CDR3 sequences, with 9.6% observed a single time. Time point: pre-sensitization, week 0. The sample's treatment: therapeutic diphenylcyclopropenone sensitization with weekly scalp DPC. The TCR comes from a woman in her thirties or forties with alopecia areata. Some clones in this sample may be carry-over from other donors' samples. Sample: whole blood, taken in connection with sensitization to the hapten diphenylcyclopropenone (DPC). The chain recombines TRBV5-5 with TRBJ2-2; D unresolved. This CDR3 reads CASSSLGGELFF. DNA for the CDR3: TGTGCCAGCAGCTCCCTTGGCGGGGAGCTGTTTTTT.